This T cell receptor (beta chain) was found in a study of response to subunit inactivated influenza vaccine. Study outcomes and limitations: It was suggested by the authors that few new T cells are recruited by each seasonal influenza vaccination.

This clonotype has a handful of counts. Its specificity is unknown. TCRdb re-analysed the RT-PCR reads in MiXCR, keeping a single row per CDR3 protein. The profile covers over 400,000 distinct CDR3 sequences, with approximately 11% appearing a single time and 10% to 15% taken by the ten largest. V lost 5 bases to trimming and J lost 8 bases, with 19 bases between them. The length of the CDR3 is 15 residues. CDR1 and CDR2 (germline): SGHTA, FQGNSA. The specimen was PBMCs from blood, collected about 40 days after vaccination. The chain joins TRBV7-2 to TRBJ2-1, with D possibly matching TRBD2 (7 bases). The origin of this receptor is a middle-aged man who received an inactivated influenza vaccine. Here the CDR3 DNA reads TGTGCCAGCAGCGCCAGCGGGACACACGGCGATGAGCAGTTCTTC. Translated, it gives CASSASGTHGDEQFF.